This is a list of T cell receptor beta chains from one sample in a study of T cell responses to AZD1222 COVID-19 vaccine. This table comes from immunoSEQ multiplex PCR, and its TCRdb copy is limited to in-frame clones, with some not included. Of about 210,000 clones listed, 85% to 95% are singletons. This specimen consisted of peripheral blood, obtained on day 0 of AZD1222 vaccination. The receptors originated from an adult in good health. The CDR3 runs from the conserved cysteine through the conserved F or W. Fields, in order: D gene, V gene, CDR3 length, J gene, clone size, CDR3 protein, CDR3 DNA. A D gene is named only where the DNA matches it firmly. Size is stated for part of the rows, as once, few or many counts, or as a class when the clone is expanded.

>.|TRBV6-2/TRBV6-3|15|TRBJ1-3|.
CASSLQGTPGNTIYF
TGTGCCAGCAGTCTCCAGGGGACCCCTGGAAACACCATATATTTT
>.|TRBV9|14|TRBJ1-6|.
CASSSTGWDSPLHF
TGTGCCAGCAGCTCCACCGGGTGGGATTCACCCCTCCACTTT
>TRBD2|TRBV19|15|TRBJ2-2|.
CASSTSGGPAGELFF
TGTGCCAGTAGCACTAGCGGGGGGCCTGCCGGGGAGCTGTTTTTT
>.|TRBV12-5|14|TRBJ1-1|.
CASGLVGGRGEAFF
TGTGCTAGTGGTTTGGTAGGGGGACGTGGTGAAGCTTTCTTT
>.|TRBV15|14|TRBJ1-2|.
CATSRDGINYGYTF
TGTGCCACCTCCCGGGACGGTATAAACTATGGCTACACCTTC
>.|TRBV18|15|TRBJ2-1|once
CASSPGWNSLNEQFF
TGTGCCAGCTCACCCGGGTGGAACAGTCTTAATGAGCAGTTCTTC
>.|TRBV12-3/TRBV12-4|13|TRBJ2-3|.
CASSLSGTDTQYF
TGTGCCAGCAGTTTATCGGGGACAGATACGCAGTATTTT
>.|TRBV4-1|16|TRBJ1-4|.
CASSQLGGTSSEKLFF
TGCGCCAGCAGCCAATTGGGAGGGACCAGCTCTGAAAAACTGTTTTTT
>TRBD2|TRBV6-2/TRBV6-3|18|TRBJ2-2|.
CASSYSTGTTMRRGELFF
TGTGCCAGCAGTTACTCGACCGGGACTACCATGCGTCGTGGGGAGCTGTTTTTT
>.|TRBV3-1/TRBV3-2|13|TRBJ1-6|.
CASSQAPRSPLHF
TGTGCCAGCAGCCAAGCGCCAAGATCACCCCTCCACTTT
>TRBD2|TRBV15|18|TRBJ2-7|few
CATSRDSQLAGGGYEQYF
TGTGCCACCAGCAGAGATTCCCAACTGGCGGGGGGAGGTTACGAGCAGTACTTC
>TRBD2|TRBV5-4|15|TRBJ2-7|.
CASSLGLAGGYEQYF
TGTGCCAGCAGCTTGGGACTAGCGGGGGGCTACGAGCAGTACTTC
>.|TRBV28|13|TRBJ2-1|.
CASSLLERRLKFF
TGTGCCAGCAGTTTACTGGAGCGGCGCCTTAAATTCTTC
>.|TRBV5-1|14|TRBJ1-1|.
CASTWGGLGSEAFF
TGCGCCAGCACCTGGGGGGGGCTGGGCAGTGAAGCTTTCTTT
>.|TRBV5-1|15|TRBJ1-6|.
CASTRGESYNSPLHF
TGCGCCAGCACCCGAGGGGAGTCCTATAATTCACCCCTCCACTTT
>.|TRBV7-3|15|TRBJ1-5|.
CASSLTGHGNQPQHF
TGTGCCAGCAGCTTAACGGGACACGGTAATCAGCCCCAGCATTTT
>.|TRBV7-9|14|TRBJ1-4|.
CASSLEVTDEKLFF
TGTGCCAGCAGCTTGGAGGTAACGGATGAAAAACTGTTTTTT
>.|TRBV7-2|16|TRBJ1-4|.
CASSLGGRTTNEKLFF
TGTGCCAGCAGCTTAGGTGGCAGGACAACTAATGAAAAACTGTTTTTT
>.|TRBV12-3/TRBV12-4|12|TRBJ1-6|.
CASSRGGSPLHF
TGTGCCAGCAGCAGGGGAGGTTCACCCCTCCACTTT
>TRBD1|TRBV28|15|TRBJ2-7|.
CASSRWTGGWYEQYF
TGTGCCAGCAGTCGCTGGACAGGGGGCTGGTACGAGCAGTACTTC
>.|TRBV2|13|TRBJ1-6|.
CASSAGQGIPLHF
TGTGCCAGCAGTGCCGGGCAGGGCATACCCCTCCACTTT
>.|TRBV12-3/TRBV12-4|13|TRBJ1-1|.
CASSSTAGTEAFF
TGTGCCAGCAGCTCGACAGCGGGCACTGAAGCTTTCTTT
>.|TRBV4-3|15|TRBJ2-3|once
CASSRDRLSTDTQYF
TGCGCCAGCAGCCGTGACAGACTAAGCACAGATACGCAGTATTTT
>TRBD2|TRBV3-1/TRBV3-2|15|TRBJ2-5|.
CASSRGTSGGETQYF
TGTGCCAGCAGCCGCGGGACTAGCGGGGGAGAGACCCAGTACTTC
>TRBD1|TRBV5-1|14|TRBJ1-2|.
CASSADRGLYGYTF
TGCGCCAGCAGCGCGGACAGGGGATTATATGGCTACACCTTC
>.|TRBV18|16|TRBJ1-5|.
CASSPSDGGSNQPQHF
TGTGCCAGCTCACCGTCCGACGGCGGTAGCAATCAGCCCCAGCATTTT